One and the same sample provided the 18 T cell receptor beta chains below, sequenced in a study of blood T cells in healthy people across ages. PCR was performed a second time for roughly 7 to 11 cycles using a sample-barcoded 5' primer and a J-beta primer mix. TCRdb re-analysed the 5' RACE reads in MiXCR, keeping a single row per CDR3 protein. The sample has about 1,500,000 distinct CDR3 sequences, 28% seen once. The sample taken for sequencing was blood. Every receptor here comes from a woman aged 25-40 years in good health.

This clonotype was detected ten times or more. The chain joins TRBV4-2 to TRBJ2-4; D unclear. The CDR3 runs to 13 residues. V was trimmed by 7 bases and J by 8 bases, leaving 15 bases between them. Germline loops: CDR1 LGHNA, CDR2 YNFKEQ. The CDR3 nucleotides are TGTGCCAGCAAAGCCCTGGATGTGGACATTCAGTACTTC. Amino acid sequence: CASKALDVDIQYF.

This clonotype has more than one count but fewer than ten. This chain joins TRBV25-1 and TRBJ1-6, with no clear D. The germline CDR1 and CDR2 sequences are MGHDK and SYGVNS. V gave up 7 bases and J gave up 3 bases, with 10 bases separating them. The CDR3 has 14 amino acids. The CDR3 DNA sequence: TGTGCCAGCACTGCGCGAGACTATAATTCACCCCTCCACTTT. This gives the protein CASTARDYNSPLHF.

The rearrangement uses TRBV6-2 or TRBV6-3 and TRBJ1-1; a weak D match, TRBD1 (5 bases). The CDR3 loop spans 14 amino acids. The V end lost 7 bases, the J end lost 3 bases, and 15 bases lay between the germline ends. CDR1 is MNHEY, CDR2 SVGEGT, per germline. The CDR3 DNA is TGTGCCAGCAACGCTGTCCCGGGGCACACTGAAGCTTTCTTT. Translated: CASNAVPGHTEAFF.

About this clonotype: The junction departs from germline at one end; a sequencing error may be responsible. The chain employs TRBV12-3 or TRBV12-4 and TRBJ2-2; 8 bases match TRBD2. This CDR3 is 15 amino acids long. DNA of the CDR3: TGTGCCATCAGTTTCCTGGCGGGGGGCACCGGGGAGCTGTTTTTT. It specifies CAISFLAGGTGELFF.

The rearrangement uses TRBV15 and TRBJ1-2; D ambiguous. The CDR3 length is 15 residues. The V gene lost 0 bases and the J gene lost 6 bases, with 14 bases spanning the gap. Germline CDR1 reads LNHNV; CDR2 reads YYDKDF (reference sequence). CDR3 sequence (DNA): TGTGCCACCAGCAGAGATACGATGGAACTTGATGGCTACACCTTC. As protein: CATSRDTMELDGYTF.

This clonotype was counted only a few times. The V and J genes are TRBV5-1 and TRBJ2-3, with D perhaps matching TRBD1 or TRBD2 (5 bases each). V lost 4 bases to trimming and J lost 5 bases, with 17 bases between them. CDR1 is SGHRS, CDR2 YFSETQ, per germline. The CDR3 sequence is 15 residues long. This CDR3 is CASSQTGGVGDTQYF. For the CDR3, the DNA is TGCGCCAGCAGCCAAACAGGAGGAGTAGGAGATACGCAGTATTTT.

V usage is TRBV6-5 and J usage is TRBJ2-7, with 9 bases fitting TRBD1. This CDR3 contains 15 residues. CDR1 and CDR2 (germline): MNHEY, SVGAGI. Unmatched junction bases numbered 8, after V lost 8 bases and J lost 0 bases. DNA of the CDR3: TGTGCCAGCGGCCTTCGGGACAGGGCCTCCTACGAGCAGTACTTC. This encodes CASGLRDRASYEQYF.

This sequence joins TRBV7-2 and TRBJ2-1; 7 bases are a match to TRBD1. The CDR3 spans 15 residues. Trimming cost V 5 bases and J 10 bases; bases outside gene matches: 14. CDR1 is SGHTA, CDR2 FQGNSA, per germline. Written as DNA, the CDR3 is TGTGCCAGCAGCAGACGACAGGGTCGCGCCTACGAGCAGTTCTTC. Its protein product is CASSRRQGRAYEQFF.

This clonotype has only a few counts. The chain uses TRBV28 and TRBJ2-5; 11 nucleotides match TRBD1. There are 14 residues in the CDR3. J gave up 3 bases and V 7 bases, and 4 bases lay outside the gene matches. CDR1 is MDHEN, CDR2 SYDVKM, per germline. CDR3 in amino acids: CASNWDRGEETQYF. The CDR3 DNA reads TGTGCCAGCAATTGGGACAGGGGGGAAGAGACCCAGTACTTC.

The chain couples TRBV27 to TRBJ2-7, with a tentative D call TRBD1 (6 bases). V gave up 8 bases and J gave up 6 bases, with 11 bases separating them. Germline CDR1 is MNHEY and CDR2 is SMNVEV (reference sequence). The CDR3 is 11 amino acids. The CDR3 sequence: CASERGGEQYF. The CDR3 DNA reads TGTGCCAGCGAGAGAGGGGGCGAGCAGTACTTC.

This clonotype was seen a few times. The chain employs TRBV2 and TRBJ2-7, with 10 positions matching TRBD1. The assigned J gene may be wrong: the sequence end matches TRBJ2-5 better. The CDR3 runs 14 residues. Germline lookup yields CDR1 SNHLY and CDR2 FYNNEI. The CDR3 reads CASSGPGQGKTQYF. The CDR3 DNA reads as TGTGCCAGCAGTGGTCCGGGACAGGGGAAGACCCAGTACTTC.

About this clonotype: This may come from a read error, since a much larger clone is one base off. This rearrangement joins TRBV5-6 to TRBJ2-5; D gene ambiguous. The J call may not be correct, given that the DNA end is closer to TRBJ2-1. This CDR3 is built from 17 residues. Germline assignment: CDR1 SGHDT and CDR2 YYEEEE. The CDR3 bases are TGTGCCAGCAGCTTGACGAGGCAACGATCGTACCAAGAGACCCAGTTCTTC. Protein: CASSLTRQRSYQETQFF.

This clonotype was counted a few times. In DNA form, the CDR3 reads TGCGCCAGCAGCTTAGGGCAGGGGGCGCAGGACTATGGCTACACCTTC. It codes for CASSLGQGAQDYGYTF. V gene TRBV5-1 combines with J gene TRBJ1-2; 8 bases fit TRBD1. Germline loops: CDR1 SGHRS, CDR2 YFSETQ. Trimming at V came to 2 bases and at J to 3 bases, leaving 9 bases not matched to a gene. The CDR3 contains 16 residues.

This clonotype was counted many times. This chain uses TRBV5-1 with TRBJ1-4, with no clear D. V was cut by 5 bases and J by 2 bases, with 10 bases left in between. Germline V CDR1 and CDR2: SGHRS, YFSETQ. This CDR3 has 14 amino acids. The CDR3 DNA reads TGCGCCAGCAGTCGGGTCGGGACTAATGAAAAACTGTTTTTT. Protein sequence: CASSRVGTNEKLFF.

This sequence joins TRBV27 and TRBJ2-7; the D call may be TRBD1 or TRBD2 (6 bases each). Trimming removed 4 bases from V and 5 bases from J, with 21 bases in between. This CDR3 has 16 amino acids. Germline CDR1 and CDR2: MNHEY and SMNVEV (reference sequence). CDR3 residues: CASSSRYREGTDEQYF. The CDR3, as DNA: TGTGCCAGCAGTTCCCGCTACAGGGAAGGGACTGACGAGCAGTACTTC.

This CDR3 reads CASRGGAPNTDTQYF. DNA of the CDR3: TGCGCCAGCCGAGGAGGAGCCCCTAACACAGATACGCAGTATTTT. The chain combines TRBV5-1 with TRBJ2-3, with a tentative D call TRBD2 (5 bases). Germline V gene sequence: CDR1 SGHRS, CDR2 YFSETQ. V lost 7 bases and J 2 bases, leaving 17 bases between the germline ends. The CDR3 consists of 15 residues.

The rearrangement joins TRBV3-1 to TRBJ2-2; 8 bases map to TRBD2. Germline trimming cut 7 bases from V and 7 bases from J; bases unmatched to any gene: 8. The CDR3 consists of 14 residues. The germline gives CDR1 LGHDT, CDR2 YNNKEL (reference sequence). This CDR3 reads CASIGLAGLGELFF. The CDR3 DNA reads TGTGCCAGCATAGGACTAGCAGGTCTCGGGGAGCTGTTTTTT.

This clonotype has just a few counts. Germline and junction disagree at one end, which may indicate a read error. The chain uses TRBV10-3 and TRBJ1-5; tentative D call: TRBD1 (5 bases). CDR3 length: 16 residues. CDR1 is ENHRY and CDR2 is SYGVKD in the germline V gene. CDR3 amino acids: CATSESVGVVSQPQHF. CDR3 sequence (DNA): TGTGCCACCAGTGAGTCGGTGGGGGTCGTTAGTCAGCCCCAGCATTTT.